One sample yielded the 23 T cell receptor beta chains listed below, sequenced in a study of T cells in Graves' hyperthyroidism and ophthalmopathy. Regions amplified from RNA transcripts were the TCR beta CDR3 regions. RT-PCR in the first round (using the HTBI primer set) targeted the TCR CDR3. TCRdb independently ran MiXCR on the multiplex PCR reads; one entry per CDR3 protein. The sample has fewer than 650,000 distinct CDR3 sequences, about 14% seen once. Sequenced material: blood. The receptors were gathered from a woman aged 18-30 years with Graves' ophthalmopathy.

A note on this clonotype: Just one base apart from a much larger clone, this may be a read error. The genes are TRBV24-1 and TRBJ2-2; D is ambiguous. The DNA end lines up better with TRBJ1-1; the J call may be wrong. The CDR3 loop spans 14 amino acids. The germline V gene has CDR1 KGHDR and CDR2 SFDVKD. The CDR3 coding sequence is TGTGCCACCAGTGATTTAAACGAACCCGCTGGAGCTTTCTTT. As protein: CATSDLNEPAGAFF.

The sample holds many counts of this clonotype. The chain couples TRBV7-9 to TRBJ2-7; perhaps TRBD2 as D (5 bases). The CDR3 contains 13 residues. V was clipped by 5 bases and J by 6 bases, with 14 bases between them. CDR1 is SEHNR, CDR2 FQNEAQ, per germline (reference sequence). The CDR3 region is CASSPTRVGEQYF. The DNA for the CDR3 is TGTGCCAGCAGCCCAACGAGGGTGGGCGAGCAGTACTTC.

With respect to this clonotype: The junction shows a germline mismatch at one end, possibly a read error. This chain links TRBV7-3 with TRBJ1-1; the D is unclear. The CDR3 is made up of 13 amino acids. Germline V gene sequence: CDR1 SGHTA, CDR2 FQGTGA. CDR3 nucleotides: TGTGTCAGCAGCCCTAACTCGAACACTGAAGCTTTCTTT. Encoded protein: CVSSPNSNTEAFF.

This clonotype came up many times. The CDR3: CASGLAGADTQYF. Here the CDR3 DNA reads TGTGCCAGCGGGCTAGCGGGAGCAGATACGCAGTATTTT. This sequence joins TRBV3-1 and TRBJ2-3, with 10 positions matching TRBD2. The CDR3 is 13 residues long. Germline V gives CDR1 LGHDT, CDR2 YNNKEL (reference sequence). V was clipped by 8 bases and J by 4 bases; unmatched bases: 3.

The chain carries TRBV3-1 and TRBJ2-4, with D maybe TRBD2 (6 bases). The ends were cut back, 5 bases at V and 0 bases at J, with 11 bases in the middle. The CDR3 is 15 residues long. CDR1 is LGHDT and CDR2 is YNNKEL in the germline V gene (reference sequence). The DNA of the CDR3 is TGTGCCAGCAGCACGGAGGGCGAAGCCAAAAACATTCAGTACTTC. This codes for CASSTEGEAKNIQYF.

This clonotype was observed a handful of times. The chain joins TRBV29-1 to TRBJ2-7; D unresolved. The germline V gene has CDR1 SQVTM and CDR2 ANQGSEA. This CDR3 region has 12 residues. Trimming shortened V by 3 bases and J by 0 bases, and 6 bases separated the two germline ends. CDR3: CSVDNSSYEQYF. CDR3 nucleotide sequence: TGCAGCGTTGACAACAGCTCCTACGAGCAGTACTTC.

This clonotype was observed a few times. This rearrangement joins TRBV20-1 to TRBJ2-1, with 7 bases identical to TRBD1. Germline CDR1 and CDR2: DFQATT and SNEGSKA (reference sequence). The CDR3 contains 16 residues. Trimming removed 0 bases from V and 1 base from J; junction bases left unmatched: 6. The DNA for the CDR3 is TGCAGTGCTAGAGAGGTTGGCAGGGGGTCCTACAATGAGCAGTTCTTC. This encodes CSAREVGRGSYNEQFF.

The sample holds many counts of this clonotype. V usage is TRBV28 and J usage is TRBJ2-5; TRBD1 aligns across 7 bases. The CDR3 sequence is 14 residues long. Germline V CDR1 and CDR2: MDHEN, SYDVKM. Trimming at V came to 6 bases and at J to 2 bases, leaving 6 bases not matched to a gene. CDR3 nucleotide sequence: TGTGCCAGCAGCCCGGGACAGCCTCAAGAGACCCAGTACTTC. It is translated as CASSPGQPQETQYF.

This clonotype has at least ten counts. The rearrangement links TRBV6-1 to TRBJ1-1, with D hard to call. Germline loops: CDR1 MNHNS, CDR2 SASEGT. The CDR3 sequence is 14 residues long. Trimming removed 7 bases at V and 3 bases at J, with 15 bases between. The CDR3 protein is CASTLTSFDTEAFF. In DNA, the CDR3 is TGTGCCAGCACTCTCACCAGTTTTGACACTGAAGCTTTCTTT.

Ten or more counts support this clonotype. The junction does not match germline at one end; this may be a read error. The chain carries TRBV7-7 and TRBJ2-1; the D gene could be TRBD1 or TRBD2 (5 bases each). Germline-derived CDR1 and CDR2 are SSHAT and FNYEAQ (reference sequence). The CDR3 is made up of 13 amino acids. CDR3 in DNA: TGTGCTAGCAGCCAGGGACCGAACAATGAGCAGTTCTTC. Translation: CASSQGPNNEQFF.

In this sample, this clonotype turned up many times. The chain is built from TRBV3-1 and TRBJ2-2; D possibly corresponds to TRBD2 (5 bases). The CDR3 has 16 amino acids. The germline V gene encodes CDR1 LGHDT and CDR2 YNNKEL (reference sequence). The V end lost 1 base, the J end lost 4 bases, and 13 bases lay between the germline ends. The CDR3 nucleotides read TGTGCCAGCAGCCAAGGCGGGCTAGACGGCACCGGGGAGCTGTTTTTT. It is translated as CASSQGGLDGTGELFF.

In its sample, this clonotype was seen many times. V and J are TRBV3-1 and TRBJ2-7; 8 bases agree with TRBD1. The CDR3 is 14 residues long. V trimming: 3 bases; J trimming: 3 bases; junction bases outside the gene matches: 4. Germline-derived CDR1 and CDR2 are LGHDT and YNNKEL (reference sequence). This CDR3 is CASSQTGAVYEQYF. The CDR3 nucleotides read TGTGCCAGCAGCCAGACAGGGGCGGTCTACGAGCAGTACTTC.

This clonotype was observed a few times. DNA for the CDR3: TGTGCCAGCAGTTACCCCGGGTCCAAGCAGTTCTTC. Protein sequence: CASSYPGSKQFF. This sequence joins TRBV27 and TRBJ2-1; D gene uncertain. This CDR3 is 12 amino acids long. Trimming removed 4 bases from V and 11 bases from J, with 12 bases in between. CDR1 MNHEY and CDR2 SMNVEV come from the germline V gene (reference sequence).

V is TRBV7-3 and J is TRBJ2-2; 9 positions match TRBD2. This CDR3 contains 17 residues. The germline gives CDR1 SGHTA, CDR2 FQGTGA. J was trimmed by 7 bases and V by 5 bases; bases with no gene match: 14. The CDR3 DNA reads TGTGCCAGCAGCCCGTTTTCGGCGGGAGGGCCGAACGGGGAGCTGTTTTTT. Protein product: CASSPFSAGGPNGELFF.

The V call is TRBV7-9, the J call TRBJ1-3; D remains unclear. CDR1 is SEHNR, CDR2 FQNEAQ, per germline (reference sequence). Deletions cut 2 bases from V and 0 bases from J, with 14 bases between. The CDR3 is made up of 17 amino acids. CDR3 sequence reads: CASSLIGGQFSGNTIYF. The DNA of the CDR3 is TGTGCCAGCAGCTTAATTGGCGGCCAATTCTCTGGAAACACCATATATTTT.

The chain combines TRBV29-1 with TRBJ1-5; D not certain. Trimming took 4 bases from V and 3 from J, leaving 10 bases between them. The CDR3 has 13 residues. Germline values: CDR1 SQVTM, CDR2 ANQGSEA. The CDR3 region is CSVASVNNQPQHF. The DNA for the CDR3 is TGCAGCGTTGCGTCGGTCAACAATCAGCCCCAGCATTTT.

This clonotype was seen a handful of times. J is TRBJ2-1 and V is TRBV30; 11 nucleotides match TRBD1. The germline V gene encodes CDR1 GTSNPN and CDR2 SVGIG (reference sequence). This CDR3 comprises 18 residues. The V gene end was trimmed by 5 bases and the J gene end by 5 bases; junction bases not matched to a gene: 17. For the CDR3, the DNA is TGTGCCTGGGCGAAGGGCCCACCCGGGGACAGGGGGGACAATGAGCAGTTCTTC. It translates to CAWAKGPPGDRGDNEQFF.

This chain connects TRBV11-1 to TRBJ1-6, with TRBD1 matching 8 bases. This CDR3 region has 16 residues. CDR1 and CDR2 from the germline V gene are SGHAT and FQDESV (reference sequence). V trimming: 2 bases; J trimming: 4 bases; junction bases outside the gene matches: 4. In DNA form, the CDR3 reads TGTGCCAGCAGCTTACCCAGACAGGGGTATAATTCACCCCTCCACTTT. This codes for CASSLPRQGYNSPLHF.

V usage is TRBV7-2 and J usage is TRBJ1-6; D is undetermined. Trimming took off 3 bases at V and 8 bases at J, with 14 bases between the two ends. This CDR3 is built from 15 residues. Germline V gene data show CDR1 as SGHTA and CDR2 as FQGNSA. DNA of the CDR3: TGTGCCAGCAGCTTTGGGCGGCGGGTTCATTCACCCCTCCACTTT. This gives the protein CASSFGRRVHSPLHF.

Ten or more counts support this clonotype. This chain uses TRBV7-2 with TRBJ2-5; TRBD1 aligns across 10 bases. CDR3 size: 15 residues. V gave up 1 base and J gave up 5 bases; unmatched junction bases: 4. Germline-derived CDR1 and CDR2 are SGHTA and FQGNSA. In DNA form, the CDR3 reads TGTGCCAGCAGCTTAGGGGACAGGGGTTCGGAGACCCAGTACTTC. Protein sequence: CASSLGDRGSETQYF.

The rearrangement links TRBV19 to TRBJ2-1; D gene uncertain. The V end was cut by 7 bases, the J end by 0 bases, with 13 bases between. The germline V gene has CDR1 LNHDA and CDR2 SQIVND (reference sequence). This CDR3 contains 15 residues. In DNA, the CDR3 is TGTGCCAGTAAAGAAGTGTTGGGCTCCTACAATGAGCAGTTCTTC. The encoded protein is CASKEVLGSYNEQFF.

The genes are TRBV29-1 and TRBJ1-1, with 9 bases lining up with TRBD1. Trimming removed 7 bases from V and 4 bases from J; junction bases left unmatched: 31. From germline, CDR1 is SQVTM and CDR2 ANQGSEA. This CDR3 spans 21 amino acids. CDR3 sequence (DNA): TGCAGCGCCATCTGGGGCACACTACCGGGACAGGGAAGGGCTGGGTCCACTGAAGCTTTCTTT. It encodes CSAIWGTLPGQGRAGSTEAFF.

This clonotype was picked up many times. The chain combines TRBV20-1 with TRBJ2-5, with TRBD1 matching 8 bases. CDR1 DFQATT and CDR2 SNEGSKA come from the germline V gene (reference sequence). The CDR3 runs 15 residues. V gave up 1 base and J gave up 2 bases; unmatched junction bases: 6. The CDR3 sequence: CSARGAWTGQETQYF. CDR3 bases: TGCAGTGCTAGAGGGGCTTGGACAGGGCAAGAGACCCAGTACTTC.